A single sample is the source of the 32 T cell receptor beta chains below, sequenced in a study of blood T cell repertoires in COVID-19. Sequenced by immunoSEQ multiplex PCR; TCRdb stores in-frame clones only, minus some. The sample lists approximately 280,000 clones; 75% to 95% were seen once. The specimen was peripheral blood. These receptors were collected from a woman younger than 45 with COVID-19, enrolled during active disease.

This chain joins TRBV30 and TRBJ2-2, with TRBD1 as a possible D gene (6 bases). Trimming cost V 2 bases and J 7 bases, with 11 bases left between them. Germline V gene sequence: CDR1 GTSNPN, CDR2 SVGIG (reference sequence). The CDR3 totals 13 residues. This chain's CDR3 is CAWSPGVDGELFF. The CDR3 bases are TGTGCCTGGAGTCCAGGGGTAGACGGGGAGCTGTTTTTT.

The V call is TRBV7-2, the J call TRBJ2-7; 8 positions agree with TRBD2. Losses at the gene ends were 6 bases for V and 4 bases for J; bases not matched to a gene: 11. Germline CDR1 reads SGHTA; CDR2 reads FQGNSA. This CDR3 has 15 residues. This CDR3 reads CASSIGVAGKYEQYF. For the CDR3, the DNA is TGTGCCAGCAGTATAGGGGTAGCGGGGAAATACGAGCAGTACTTC.

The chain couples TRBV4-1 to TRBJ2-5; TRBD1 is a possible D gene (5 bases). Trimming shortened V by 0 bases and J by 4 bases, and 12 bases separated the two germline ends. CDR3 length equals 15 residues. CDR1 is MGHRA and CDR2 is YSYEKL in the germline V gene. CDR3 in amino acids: CASSQDWEGAETQYF. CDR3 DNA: TGCGCCAGCAGCCAAGATTGGGAAGGGGCAGAGACCCAGTACTTC.

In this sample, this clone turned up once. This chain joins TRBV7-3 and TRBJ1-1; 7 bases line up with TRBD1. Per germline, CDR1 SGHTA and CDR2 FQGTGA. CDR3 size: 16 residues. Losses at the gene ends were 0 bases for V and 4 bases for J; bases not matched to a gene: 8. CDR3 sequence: CASSLTGANRGTEAFF. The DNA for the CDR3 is TGTGCCAGCAGCTTAACAGGGGCGAACAGGGGCACTGAAGCTTTCTTT.

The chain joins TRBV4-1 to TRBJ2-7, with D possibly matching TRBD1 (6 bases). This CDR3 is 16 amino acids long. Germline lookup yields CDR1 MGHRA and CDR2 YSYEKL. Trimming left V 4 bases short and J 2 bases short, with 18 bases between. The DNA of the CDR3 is TGCGCCAGCAGCCGGGTATTGGGCAGGGGAGCCTACGAGCAGTACTTC. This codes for CASSRVLGRGAYEQYF.

The CDR3 bases are TGTGCCAGCAGCGCAAGCCGGAGCCCCGCCGCATACGAGCAGTACTTC. Translating it yields CASSASRSPAAYEQYF. The rearrangement links TRBV9 to TRBJ2-7, with D unclear. V dropped 3 bases and J dropped 4 bases, with 20 bases sitting between them. CDR1 and CDR2 (germline): SGDLS, YYNGEE. CDR3 length equals 16 residues.

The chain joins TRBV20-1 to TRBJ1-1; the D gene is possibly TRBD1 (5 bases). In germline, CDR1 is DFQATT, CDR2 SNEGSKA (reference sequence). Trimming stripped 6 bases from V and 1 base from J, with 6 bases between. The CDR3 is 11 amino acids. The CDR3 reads CSAGQNTEAFF. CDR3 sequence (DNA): TGCAGTGCCGGACAGAACACTGAAGCTTTCTTT.

The CDR3 spells CASTLDRGGGNTIYF. In DNA, the CDR3 is TGTGCCAGCACCCTAGACAGGGGCGGCGGAAACACCATATATTTT. The chain has TRBV28 and TRBJ1-3, with 8 bases fitting TRBD1. With V trimmed by 7 bases and J by 4 bases, 9 bases remained unmatched. The CDR3 consists of 15 residues. Germline loops: CDR1 MDHEN, CDR2 SYDVKM.

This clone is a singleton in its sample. The CDR3 DNA reads TGTGCCAGCAGTGATGCGGGAAGGTTTTACAATGAGCAGTTCTTC. This sequence encodes CASSDAGRFYNEQFF. The V gene is TRBV28, the J gene TRBJ2-1, with a weak D call TRBD2 (6 bases). CDR1 is MDHEN and CDR2 is SYDVKM in the germline V gene. Trimming shortened V by 5 bases and J by 4 bases, and 15 bases separated the two germline ends. The CDR3 sequence is 15 residues long.

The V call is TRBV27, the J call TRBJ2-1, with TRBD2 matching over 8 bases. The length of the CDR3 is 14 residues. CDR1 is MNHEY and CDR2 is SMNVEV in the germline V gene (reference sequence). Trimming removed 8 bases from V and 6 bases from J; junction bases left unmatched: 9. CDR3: CASGGTSAFNEQFF. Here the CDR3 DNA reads TGTGCCAGCGGAGGGACTAGTGCGTTCAATGAGCAGTTCTTC.

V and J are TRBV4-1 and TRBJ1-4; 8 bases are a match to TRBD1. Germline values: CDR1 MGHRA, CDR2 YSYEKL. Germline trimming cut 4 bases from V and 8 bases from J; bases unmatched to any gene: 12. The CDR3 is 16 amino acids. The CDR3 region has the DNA TGCGCCAGCAGCCTCATACGGACAGGGAAGGAGGAAAAACTGTTTTTT. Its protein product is CASSLIRTGKEEKLFF.

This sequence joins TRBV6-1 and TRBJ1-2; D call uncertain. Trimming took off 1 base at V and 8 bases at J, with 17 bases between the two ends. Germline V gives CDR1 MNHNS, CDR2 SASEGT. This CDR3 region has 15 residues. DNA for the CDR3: TGTGCCAGCAGTGAAGAAAGAGTGCCGGTCCACGGCTACACCTTC. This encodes CASSEERVPVHGYTF.

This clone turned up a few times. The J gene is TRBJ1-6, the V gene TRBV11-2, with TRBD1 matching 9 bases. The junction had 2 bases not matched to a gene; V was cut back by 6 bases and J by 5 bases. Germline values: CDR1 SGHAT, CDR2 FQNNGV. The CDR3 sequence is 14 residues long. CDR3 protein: CASSWTGDNSPLHF. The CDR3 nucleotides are TGTGCCAGCAGTTGGACAGGGGATAATTCACCCCTCCACTTT.

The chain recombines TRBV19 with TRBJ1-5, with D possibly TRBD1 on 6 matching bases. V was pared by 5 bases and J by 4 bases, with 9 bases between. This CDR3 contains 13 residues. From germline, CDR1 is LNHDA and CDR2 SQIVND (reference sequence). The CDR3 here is CASSSDRNQPQHF. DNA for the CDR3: TGTGCCAGTAGTTCCGACAGGAATCAGCCCCAGCATTTT.

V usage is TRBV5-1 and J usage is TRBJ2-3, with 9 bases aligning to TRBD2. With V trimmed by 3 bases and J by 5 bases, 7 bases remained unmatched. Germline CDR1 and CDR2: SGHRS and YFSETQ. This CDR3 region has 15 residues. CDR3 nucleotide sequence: TGCGCCAGCAGCTCCGAGGCGGGGGGGAGAGATACGCAGTATTTT. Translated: CASSSEAGGRDTQYF. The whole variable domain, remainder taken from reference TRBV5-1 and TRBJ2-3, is KAGVTQTPRYLIKTRGQQVTLSCSPISGHRSVSWYQQTPGQGLQFLFEYFSETQRNKGNFPGRFSGRQFSNSRSEMNVSTLELGDSALYLCASSSEAGGRDTQYFGPGTRLTVL.

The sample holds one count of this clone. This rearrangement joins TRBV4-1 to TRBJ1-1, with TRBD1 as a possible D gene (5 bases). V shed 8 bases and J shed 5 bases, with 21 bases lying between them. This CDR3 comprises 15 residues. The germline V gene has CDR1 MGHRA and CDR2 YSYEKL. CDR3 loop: CASHNLGGWGTEAFF. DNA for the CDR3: TGCGCCAGCCACAATCTGGGAGGGTGGGGGACTGAAGCTTTCTTT.

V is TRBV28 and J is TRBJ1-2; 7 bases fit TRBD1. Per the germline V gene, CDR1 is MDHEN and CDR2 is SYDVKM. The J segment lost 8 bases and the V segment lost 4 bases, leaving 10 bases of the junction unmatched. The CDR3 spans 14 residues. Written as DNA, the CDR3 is TGTGCCAGCAGTTCCATCACAGGGGAAGGGGGCTACACCTTC. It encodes CASSSITGEGGYTF.

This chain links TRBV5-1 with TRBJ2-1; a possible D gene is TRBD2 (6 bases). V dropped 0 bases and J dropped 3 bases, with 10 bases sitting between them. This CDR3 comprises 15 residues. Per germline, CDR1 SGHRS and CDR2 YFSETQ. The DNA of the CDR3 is TGCGCCAGCAGCTTGGTGTCTAGCGTCTACAATGAGCAGTTCTTC. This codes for CASSLVSSVYNEQFF.

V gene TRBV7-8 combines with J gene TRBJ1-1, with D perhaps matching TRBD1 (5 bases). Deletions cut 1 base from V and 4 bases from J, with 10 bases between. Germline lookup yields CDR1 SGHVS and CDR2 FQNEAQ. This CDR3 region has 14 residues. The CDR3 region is CASSLGQGPTEAFF. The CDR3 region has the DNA TGTGCCAGCAGCTTAGGTCAGGGTCCCACTGAAGCTTTCTTT.

As DNA, the CDR3 is TGTGCCAGCAGCAAATACGGGACTAGCGGGATGGCGAACACCGGGGAGCTGTTTTTT. This gives the protein CASSKYGTSGMANTGELFF. This chain links TRBV7-3 with TRBJ2-2, with 13 bases that match TRBD2. The V segment lost 5 bases and the J segment 0 bases; nucleotides outside the gene matches: 9. This CDR3 comprises 19 residues. CDR1 is SGHTA and CDR2 is FQGTGA in the germline V gene.

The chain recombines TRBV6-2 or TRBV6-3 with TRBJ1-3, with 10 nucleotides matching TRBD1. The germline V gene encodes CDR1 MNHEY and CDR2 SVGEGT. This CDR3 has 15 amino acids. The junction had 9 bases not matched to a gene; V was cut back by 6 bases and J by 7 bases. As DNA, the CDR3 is TGTGCCAGCAGCCCTCGGACAGGGGGAGTCAACACCATATATTTT. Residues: CASSPRTGGVNTIYF.

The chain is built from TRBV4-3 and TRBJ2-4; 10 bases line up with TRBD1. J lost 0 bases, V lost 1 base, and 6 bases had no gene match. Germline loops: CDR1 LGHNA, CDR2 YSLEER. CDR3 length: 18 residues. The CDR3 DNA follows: TGCGCCAGCAGCCAAGCAGTAGGGACAGGGGAAGCCAAAAACATTCAGTACTTC. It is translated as CASSQAVGTGEAKNIQYF.

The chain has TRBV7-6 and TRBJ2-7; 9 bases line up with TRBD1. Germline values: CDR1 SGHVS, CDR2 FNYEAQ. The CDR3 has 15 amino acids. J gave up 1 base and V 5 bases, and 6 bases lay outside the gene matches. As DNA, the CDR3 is TGTGCCAGCAGCCAAGAGACAGGGGGTTCCTACGAGCAGTACTTC. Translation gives CASSQETGGSYEQYF.

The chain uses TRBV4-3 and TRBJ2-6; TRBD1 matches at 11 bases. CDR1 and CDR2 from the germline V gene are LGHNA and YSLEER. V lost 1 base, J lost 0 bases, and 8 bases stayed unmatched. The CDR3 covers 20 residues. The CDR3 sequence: CASSQVPSGTGGSGANVLTF. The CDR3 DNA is TGCGCCAGCAGCCAAGTCCCCTCCGGGACAGGGGGCTCTGGGGCCAACGTCCTGACTTTC.

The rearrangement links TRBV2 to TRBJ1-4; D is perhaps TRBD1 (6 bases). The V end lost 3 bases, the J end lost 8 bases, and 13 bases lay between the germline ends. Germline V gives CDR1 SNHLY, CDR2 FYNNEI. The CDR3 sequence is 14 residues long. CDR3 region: CASSDSTGSEKLFF. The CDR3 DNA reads TGTGCCAGCAGTGACTCGACAGGTAGCGAAAAACTGTTTTTT.

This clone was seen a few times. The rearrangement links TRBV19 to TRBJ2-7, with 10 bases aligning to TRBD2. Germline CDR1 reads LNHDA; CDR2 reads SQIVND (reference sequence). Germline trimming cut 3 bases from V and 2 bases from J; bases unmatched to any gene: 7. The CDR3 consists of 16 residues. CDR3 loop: CASSIRPSGRTYEQYF. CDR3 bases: TGTGCCAGTAGTATCAGACCTAGCGGGAGAACCTACGAGCAGTACTTC.

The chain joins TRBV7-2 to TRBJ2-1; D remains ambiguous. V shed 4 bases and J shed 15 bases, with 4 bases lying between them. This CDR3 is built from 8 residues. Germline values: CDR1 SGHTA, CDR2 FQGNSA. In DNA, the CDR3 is TGTGCCAGCAGCTCCAGGTTCTTC. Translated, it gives CASSSRFF.

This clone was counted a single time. CDR3 in DNA: TGTGCCAGCAGCTCGGGACTAGTAGGGACCGGGGAGCTGTTTTTT. Translating it yields CASSSGLVGTGELFF. The chain has TRBV7-3 and TRBJ2-2; 8 nucleotides line up with TRBD2. With V trimmed by 4 bases and J by 5 bases, 6 bases remained unmatched. The CDR3 length is 15 residues. CDR1 is SGHTA, CDR2 FQGTGA, per germline.

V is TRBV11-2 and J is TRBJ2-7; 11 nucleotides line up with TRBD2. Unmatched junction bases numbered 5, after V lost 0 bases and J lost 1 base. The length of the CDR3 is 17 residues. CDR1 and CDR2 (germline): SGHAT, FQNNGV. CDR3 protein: CASSLDKGLAVSYEQYF. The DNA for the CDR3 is TGTGCCAGCAGCTTAGATAAGGGACTAGCGGTATCCTACGAGCAGTACTTC.

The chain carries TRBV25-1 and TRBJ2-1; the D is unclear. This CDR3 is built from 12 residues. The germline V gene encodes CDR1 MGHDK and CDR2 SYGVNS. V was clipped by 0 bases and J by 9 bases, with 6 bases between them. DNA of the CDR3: TGTGCCAGCAGTGAATATCCGGGTGAGCAGTTCTTC. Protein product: CASSEYPGEQFF.

In DNA form, the CDR3 reads TGTGCCAGCAGTTCGTTAGCGGGACCCTACAATGAGCAGTTCTTC. It specifies CASSSLAGPYNEQFF. The V and J genes are TRBV28 and TRBJ2-1, with 8 nucleotides matching TRBD2. The germline V gene encodes CDR1 MDHEN and CDR2 SYDVKM. The CDR3 runs 15 residues. Trimming cost V 4 bases and J 2 bases; bases outside gene matches: 4.

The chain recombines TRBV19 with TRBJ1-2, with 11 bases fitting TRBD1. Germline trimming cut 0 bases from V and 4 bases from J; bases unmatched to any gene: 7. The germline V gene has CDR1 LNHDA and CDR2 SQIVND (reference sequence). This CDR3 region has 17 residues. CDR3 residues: CASSIDRRTGGSYGYTF. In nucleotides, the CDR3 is TGTGCCAGTAGTATAGATCGGCGGACAGGGGGCAGCTATGGCTACACCTTC. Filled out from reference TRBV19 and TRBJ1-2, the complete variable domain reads DGGITQSPKYLFRKEGQNVTLSCEQNLNHDAMYWYRQDPGQGLRLIYYSQIVNDFQKGDIAEGYSVSREKKESFPLTVTSAQKNPTAFYLCASSIDRRTGGSYGYTFGSGTRLTVV.